Below are 22 T cell receptor beta chains sequenced from a single sample in a study of breast tumors, draining lymph nodes, adjacent tissues. Axillary draining lymph nodes of breast cancer patients supplied the node samples. Each CDR3 protein gets one entry after TCRdb re-called the multiplex PCR reads with MiXCR. The sample contains approximately 200,000 distinct CDR3 sequences, 31% of which appear only once. Sequenced material: axillary lymph node tissue. The receptors were gathered from a female donor with breast cancer. Some clones in this sample may be carry-over from other donors' samples.

This clonotype has only a few counts. V and J are TRBV5-1 and TRBJ1-1, with D perhaps TRBD1 (5 bases). CDR1 is SGHRS and CDR2 is YFSETQ in the germline V gene. The V gene lost 3 bases and the J gene lost 1 base, with 7 bases spanning the gap. The CDR3 is 13 residues long. In DNA form, the CDR3 reads TGCGCCAGCAGCTCGACAGCGAACACTGAAGCTTTCTTT. Protein product: CASSSTANTEAFF.

V gene TRBV2 combines with J gene TRBJ1-2, with 7 nucleotides matching TRBD1. The CDR3 contains 14 residues. V trimming: 2 bases; J trimming: 3 bases; junction bases outside the gene matches: 3. Germline V gives CDR1 SNHLY, CDR2 FYNNEI. The CDR3 is CASSESGTDYGYTF. In nucleotides, the CDR3 is TGTGCCAGCAGTGAATCGGGGACAGACTATGGCTACACCTTC.

This clonotype came up many times. The chain employs TRBV7-9 and TRBJ2-1; TRBD1 might be the D (8 bases). V was trimmed by 4 bases and J by 7 bases, leaving 20 bases between them. Germline V gene lookup returns CDR1 SEHNR and CDR2 FQNEAQ (reference sequence). The CDR3 has 16 amino acids. CDR3 nucleotides: TGTGCCAGCAGCTCTCAGGACAGGGAGGGGTTTAATGAGCAGTTCTTC. Its translation: CASSSQDREGFNEQFF.

V is TRBV10-3 and J is TRBJ1-1, with unresolved D. V was trimmed by 0 bases and J by 6 bases, leaving 8 bases between them. The V gene's germline CDR1 is ENHRY and CDR2 SYGVKD. The CDR3 covers 13 residues. The DNA for the CDR3 is TGTGCCATCAGTGAGTCGGTTGGCGCTGAAGCTTTCTTT. It encodes CAISESVGAEAFF.

Comments on this clonotype: Mismatch with germline at one junction end may stem from a read error. The rearrangement joins TRBV14 to TRBJ2-1; 9 positions match TRBD2. CDR1 and CDR2 (germline): SGHDN, FVKESK. CDR3 size: 15 residues. The CDR3 reads CASSRGLAGYNEPFF. The CDR3, as DNA: TGTGCCAGCAGCCGAGGCCTAGCGGGGTACAATGAGCCGTTCTTC.

This clonotype occurred many times. The chain is built from TRBV7-9 and TRBJ2-3; TRBD2 agrees at 10 bases. The CDR3 is 17 residues long. Trimming at V came to 4 bases and at J to 6 bases, leaving 13 bases not matched to a gene. Per the germline V gene, CDR1 is SEHNR and CDR2 is FQNEAQ (reference sequence). CDR3 nucleotides: TGTGCCAGCAGCTCAATATCAGCGGGAGGGCCGGGGGATACGCAGTATTTT. This sequence encodes CASSSISAGGPGDTQYF.

On this clonotype: A read error may account for a junction end that differs from germline. The chain employs TRBV15 and TRBJ2-6; D possibly corresponds to TRBD2 (5 bases). The length of the CDR3 is 13 residues. Germline V lookup: CDR1 LNHNV, CDR2 YYDKDF (reference sequence). The CDR3 DNA is TGTGTCACCAGCGGAGATTGGGCCAACGTCCTGACTTTC. Translation gives CVTSGDWANVLTF.

Comment on this clonotype: The CDR3 ends on some other residue instead of the conserved phenylalanine or tryptophan, so this is likely a read error. This chain uses TRBV2 with TRBJ1-5, with 8 bases lining up with TRBD1. Trimming cost V 2 bases and J 0 bases; bases outside gene matches: 3. CDR3 length equals 16 residues. In germline, CDR1 is SNHLY, CDR2 FYNNEI. In DNA, the CDR3 is TGTGCCAGCAGTGAAAGTGGGACAGGTAGCAATCAGCCCCAGCATTTA. Translating it yields CASSESGTGSNQPQHL.

The chain is built from TRBV18 and TRBJ2-1; D is perhaps TRBD2 (5 bases). The CDR3 is made up of 14 amino acids. The V end was cut by 1 base, the J end by 7 bases, with 11 bases between. In germline, CDR1 is KGHSH, CDR2 LQKENI. In DNA, the CDR3 is TGTGCCAGCTCACCACTGGGCGGGCTGAATGAGCAGTTCTTC. The encoded protein is CASSPLGGLNEQFF.

This sequence joins TRBV19 and TRBJ2-4; TRBD2 matches at 9 bases. Germline V CDR1 and CDR2: LNHDA, SQIVND (reference sequence). CDR3 length equals 18 residues. The junction had 16 bases not matched to a gene; V was cut back by 4 bases and J by 6 bases. CDR3 in DNA: TGTGCCAGTAGTAGGACTAGCGAGGGGACCCCTTCGGGAAACATTCAGTACTTC. Protein product: CASSRTSEGTPSGNIQYF.

About this clonotype itself: At one end the junction does not follow the germline gene, possibly because of a read error. The rearrangement links TRBV7-9 to TRBJ2-5; D call uncertain. Germline CDR1 is SEHNR and CDR2 is FQNEAQ (reference sequence). This CDR3 has 14 residues. CDR3 sequence (DNA): TGTGCCAGCAGCTTGGAGTTGTTCCAAGAGGCCGAAGGCTTC. Residues: CASSLELFQEAEGF.

This clonotype was counted at least ten times. DNA of the CDR3: TGCAGTGCACCGGACCCACAGGGGAGCGGTAGCTCCTACAATGAGCAGTTCTTC. It codes for CSAPDPQGSGSSYNEQFF. The rearrangement uses TRBV20-1 and TRBJ2-1; 7 nucleotides match TRBD1. V gave up 6 bases and J gave up 0 bases; unmatched junction bases: 17. The CDR3 runs 18 residues. Germline CDR1 DFQATT, CDR2 SNEGSKA (reference sequence).

The chain couples TRBV20-1 to TRBJ2-7; TRBD1 might be the D (6 bases). The CDR3 sequence is 13 residues long. V lost 2 bases and J 2 bases, leaving 10 bases between the germline ends. Germline V gene data show CDR1 as DFQATT and CDR2 as SNEGSKA (reference sequence). The CDR3 DNA reads as TGCAGTGCTAGAAGGACAGCCCCCTACGAGCAGTACTTC. Its protein is CSARRTAPYEQYF.

To note about this clonotype: A much larger clone differs from this one at a single base, so this may be a read error. The rearrangement joins TRBV25-1 to TRBJ2-3; no clear D. In germline, CDR1 is MGHDK, CDR2 SYGVNS. CDR3 length: 13 residues. Written as DNA, the CDR3 is TGTGCCAGCAGTGATGGAGTCACAGATGCGCAGTATTTT. This sequence encodes CASSDGVTDAQYF. Drawing the rest from reference TRBV25-1 and TRBJ2-3, the complete variable domain is EADIYQTPRYLVIGTGKKITLECSQTMGHDKMYWYQQDPGMELHLIHYSYGVNSTEKGDLSSESTVSRIRTEHFPLTLESARPSHTSQYLCASSDGVTDAQYFGPGTRLTVL.

This clonotype was seen many times. The rearrangement uses TRBV18 and TRBJ2-7, with 8 bases identical to TRBD1. This CDR3 contains 14 residues. Germline loops: CDR1 KGHSH, CDR2 LQKENI. Losses at the gene ends were 6 bases for V and 2 bases for J; bases not matched to a gene: 6. CDR3 nucleotide sequence: TGTGCCAGCTCGAAGGACAGGGCGACCTACGAGCAGTACTTC. Its translation: CASSKDRATYEQYF.

This clonotype was picked up many times. The chain links TRBV11-3 to TRBJ1-4; 7 positions match TRBD1. V gave up 5 bases and J gave up 5 bases; unmatched junction bases: 11. This CDR3 has 16 amino acids. Germline V gene lookup returns CDR1 SGHNT and CDR2 YENEEA. This CDR3 is CASSPDRERSNEKLFF. CDR3 DNA sequence: TGTGCCAGCAGCCCCGACAGGGAACGGTCCAATGAAAAACTGTTTTTT.

This clonotype came up many times. The chain combines TRBV7-6 with TRBJ1-6; TRBD1 is a possible D gene (5 bases). Trimming cost V 6 bases and J 9 bases, with 18 bases left between them. The V gene's germline CDR1 is SGHVS and CDR2 FNYEAQ. The CDR3 spans 15 residues. This chain's CDR3 is CASSSNPDGGSPLHF. The CDR3 DNA follows: TGTGCCAGCAGTTCAAACCCAGACGGGGGTTCACCCCTCCACTTT. Based on the CDR3 plus reference TRBV7-6 and TRBJ1-6, the full variable domain is GAGVSQSPRYKVTKRGQDVALRCDPISGHVSLYWYRQALGQGPEFLTYFNYEAQQDKSGLPNDRFSAERPEGSISTLTIQRTEQRDSAMYRCASSSNPDGGSPLHFGNGTRLTVT.

This clonotype was seen many times. The chain carries TRBV6-1 and TRBJ2-3; perhaps TRBD2 as D (6 bases). The CDR3 runs to 13 residues. With 2 bases removed from V and 6 bases from J, the gap between germline ends came to 9 bases. Germline loops: CDR1 MNHNS, CDR2 SASEGT. The CDR3 loop is CASSEWGRDTQYF. CDR3 coding DNA: TGTGCCAGCAGTGAATGGGGGAGGGATACGCAGTATTTT.

The CDR3 region has the DNA TGTGCCATCAGTGAGGCGCGGGAAAAACTGTTTTTT. Translation: CAISEAREKLFF. This rearrangement joins TRBV10-3 to TRBJ1-4; the D is unclear. Trimming pared 2 bases from V and 8 bases from J, leaving 6 bases between. Germline-derived CDR1 and CDR2 are ENHRY and SYGVKD. The CDR3 length is 12 residues.

The rearrangement links TRBV9 to TRBJ1-3, with TRBD1 as a possible D gene (5 bases). Trimming removed 3 bases at V and 8 bases at J, with 18 bases between. CDR1 and CDR2 (germline): SGDLS, YYNGEE. This CDR3 contains 15 residues. The DNA of the CDR3 is TGTGCCAGCAGCGCTTACGGGACTAGCGGGGACACCATATATTTT. Translating gives CASSAYGTSGDTIYF.

This chain connects TRBV5-1 to TRBJ1-4; D unclear. This CDR3 has 20 amino acids. Germline CDR1 and CDR2: SGHRS and YFSETQ. Deletions cut 1 base from V and 0 bases from J, with 22 bases between. DNA for the CDR3: TGCGCCAGCAGCTTGACCTGGACTCCTAGAGCAGTTGCAACTAATGAAAAACTGTTTTTT. This encodes CASSLTWTPRAVATNEKLFF.

The rearrangement joins TRBV6-2 or TRBV6-3 to TRBJ2-5; D not resolved. Germline V gene lookup returns CDR1 MNHEY and CDR2 SVGEGT. V lost 5 bases and J 5 bases, leaving 12 bases between the germline ends. The CDR3 totals 13 residues. CDR3 nucleotide sequence: TGTGCCAGCAGTCACCGGCGTGGGGAGACCCAGTACTTC. This codes for CASSHRRGETQYF.